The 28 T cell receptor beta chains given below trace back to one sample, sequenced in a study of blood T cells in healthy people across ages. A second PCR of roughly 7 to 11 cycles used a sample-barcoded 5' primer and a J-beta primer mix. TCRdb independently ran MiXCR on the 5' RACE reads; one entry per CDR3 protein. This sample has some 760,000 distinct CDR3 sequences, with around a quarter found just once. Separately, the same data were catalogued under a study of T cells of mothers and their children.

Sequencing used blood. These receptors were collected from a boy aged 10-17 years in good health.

The CDR3 DNA follows: TGCAGCGTTGGGACACTCAACTCCTACGAGCAGTACTTC. It specifies CSVGTLNSYEQYF. The chain employs TRBV29-1 and TRBJ2-7; perhaps TRBD1 as D (5 bases). The CDR3 is made up of 13 amino acids. V gave up 4 bases and J gave up 0 bases, with 10 bases separating them. The V gene's germline CDR1 is SQVTM and CDR2 ANQGSEA.

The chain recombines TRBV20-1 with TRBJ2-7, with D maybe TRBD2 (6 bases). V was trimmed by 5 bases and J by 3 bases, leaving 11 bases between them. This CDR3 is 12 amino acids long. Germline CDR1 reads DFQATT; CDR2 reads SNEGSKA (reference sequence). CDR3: CSAVSGDYEQYF. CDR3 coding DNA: TGCAGTGCTGTTAGCGGAGACTACGAGCAGTACTTC.

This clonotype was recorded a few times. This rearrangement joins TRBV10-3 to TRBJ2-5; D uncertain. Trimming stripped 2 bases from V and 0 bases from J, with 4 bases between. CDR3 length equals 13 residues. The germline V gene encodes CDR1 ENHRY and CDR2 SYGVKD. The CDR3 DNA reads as TGTGCCATCAGTGAGCGGGACCAAGAGACCCAGTACTTC. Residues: CAISERDQETQYF.

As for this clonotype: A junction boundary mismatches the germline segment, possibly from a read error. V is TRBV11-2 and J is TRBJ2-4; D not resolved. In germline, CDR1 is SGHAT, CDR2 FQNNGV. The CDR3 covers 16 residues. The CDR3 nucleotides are TGTGCCAGCAGCTTTCGTGTCGGATTAGCCAAAAACATTCATTACTTC. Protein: CASSFRVGLAKNIHYF.

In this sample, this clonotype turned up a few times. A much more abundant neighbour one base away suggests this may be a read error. The CDR3 here is CASGLDRGQPQHF. The CDR3 nucleotides are TGCGCCAGCGGCTTGGACAGGGGGCAGCCCCAGCATTTT. The chain joins TRBV5-1 to TRBJ1-5; 10 bases line up with TRBD1. Germline V gives CDR1 SGHRS, CDR2 YFSETQ. The CDR3 runs 13 residues.

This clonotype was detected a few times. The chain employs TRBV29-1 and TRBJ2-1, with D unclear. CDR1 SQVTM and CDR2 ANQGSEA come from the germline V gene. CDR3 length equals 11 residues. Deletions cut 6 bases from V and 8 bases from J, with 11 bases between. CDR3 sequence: CSVLYRDEQFF. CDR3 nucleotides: TGCAGCGTCCTTTATCGGGATGAGCAGTTCTTC.

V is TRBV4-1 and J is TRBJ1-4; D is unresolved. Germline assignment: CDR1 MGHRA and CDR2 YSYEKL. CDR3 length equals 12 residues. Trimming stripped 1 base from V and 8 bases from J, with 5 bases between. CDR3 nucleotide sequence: TGCGCCAGCAGCCAAGTAAGGGAAAAACTGTTTTTT. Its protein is CASSQVREKLFF.

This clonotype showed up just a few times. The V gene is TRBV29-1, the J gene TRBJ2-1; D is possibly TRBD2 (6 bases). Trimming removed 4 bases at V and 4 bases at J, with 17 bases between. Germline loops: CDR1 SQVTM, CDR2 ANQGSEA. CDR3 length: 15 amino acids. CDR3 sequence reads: CSVVGEEVSYNEQFF. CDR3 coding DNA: TGCAGCGTTGTGGGGGAGGAGGTTAGTTACAATGAGCAGTTCTTC.

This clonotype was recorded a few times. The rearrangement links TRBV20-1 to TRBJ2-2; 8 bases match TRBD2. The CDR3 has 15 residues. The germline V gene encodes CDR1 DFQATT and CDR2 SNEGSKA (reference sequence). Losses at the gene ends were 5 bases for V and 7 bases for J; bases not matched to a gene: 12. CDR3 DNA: TGCAGTGCTCGCGAAGCGGGAGTCGGAGTCGGGGAGCTGTTTTTT. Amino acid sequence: CSAREAGVGVGELFF.

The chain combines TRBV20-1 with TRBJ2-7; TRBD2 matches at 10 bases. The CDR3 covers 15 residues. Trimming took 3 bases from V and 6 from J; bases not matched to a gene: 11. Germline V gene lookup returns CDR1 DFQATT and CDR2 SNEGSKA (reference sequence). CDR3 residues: CSARPPWLAGAEQYF. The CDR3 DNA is TGCAGTGCTAGGCCCCCTTGGCTAGCGGGAGCCGAGCAGTACTTC.

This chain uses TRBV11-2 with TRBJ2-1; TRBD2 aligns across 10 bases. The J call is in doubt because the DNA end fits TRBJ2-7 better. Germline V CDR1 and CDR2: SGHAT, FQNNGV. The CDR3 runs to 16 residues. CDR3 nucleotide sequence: TGTGCCAGCAGCTTAAGCGGGGGGGAATCGTGGTACGAGCAGTACTTC. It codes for CASSLSGGESWYEQYF.

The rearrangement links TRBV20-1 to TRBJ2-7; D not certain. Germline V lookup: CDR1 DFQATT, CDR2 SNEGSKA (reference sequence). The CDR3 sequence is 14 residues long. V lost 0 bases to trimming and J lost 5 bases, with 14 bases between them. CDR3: CSARDGYRRNEQYF. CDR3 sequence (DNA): TGCAGTGCTAGAGATGGTTACAGAAGAAACGAGCAGTACTTC.

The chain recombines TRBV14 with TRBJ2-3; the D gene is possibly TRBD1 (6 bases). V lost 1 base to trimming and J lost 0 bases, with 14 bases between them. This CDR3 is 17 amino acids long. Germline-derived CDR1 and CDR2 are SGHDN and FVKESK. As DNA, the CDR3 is TGTGCCAGCAGCCAAGGTAGACAGGCTGATAGCACAGATACGCAGTATTTT. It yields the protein CASSQGRQADSTDTQYF.

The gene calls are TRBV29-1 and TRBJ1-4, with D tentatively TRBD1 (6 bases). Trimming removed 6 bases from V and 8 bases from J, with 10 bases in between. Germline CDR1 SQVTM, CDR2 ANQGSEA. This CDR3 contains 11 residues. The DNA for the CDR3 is TGCAGCGTGGACAGAGACGAAAAACTGTTTTTT. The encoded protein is CSVDRDEKLFF.

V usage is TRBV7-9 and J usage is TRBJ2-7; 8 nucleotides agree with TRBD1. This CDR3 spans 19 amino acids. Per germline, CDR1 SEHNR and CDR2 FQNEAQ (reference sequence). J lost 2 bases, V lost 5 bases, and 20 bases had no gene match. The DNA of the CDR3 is TGTGCCAGCAGCCCGGTCCCCGGTGCCCAGGACAGGGTTGCCTACGAGCAGTACTTC. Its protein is CASSPVPGAQDRVAYEQYF.

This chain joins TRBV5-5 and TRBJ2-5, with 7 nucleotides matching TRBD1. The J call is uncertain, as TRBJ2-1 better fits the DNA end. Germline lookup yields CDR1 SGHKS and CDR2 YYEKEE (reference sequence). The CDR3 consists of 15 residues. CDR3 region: CASSGAQGWGNEQFF. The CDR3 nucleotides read TGTGCCAGCAGCGGGGCACAGGGGTGGGGTAATGAGCAGTTCTTC.

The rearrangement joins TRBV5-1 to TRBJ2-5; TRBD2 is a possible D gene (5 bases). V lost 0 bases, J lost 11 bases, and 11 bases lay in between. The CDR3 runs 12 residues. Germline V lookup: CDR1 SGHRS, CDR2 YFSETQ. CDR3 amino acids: CASSLESGYQYF. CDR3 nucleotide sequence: TGCGCCAGCAGCTTGGAATCGGGGTATCAGTACTTC.

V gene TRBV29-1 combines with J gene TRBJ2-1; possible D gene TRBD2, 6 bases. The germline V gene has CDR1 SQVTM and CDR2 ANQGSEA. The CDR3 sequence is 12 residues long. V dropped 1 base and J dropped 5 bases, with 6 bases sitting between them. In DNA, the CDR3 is TGCAGCGTTGAAGGGGGGGACAATGAGCAGTTCTTC. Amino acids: CSVEGGDNEQFF.

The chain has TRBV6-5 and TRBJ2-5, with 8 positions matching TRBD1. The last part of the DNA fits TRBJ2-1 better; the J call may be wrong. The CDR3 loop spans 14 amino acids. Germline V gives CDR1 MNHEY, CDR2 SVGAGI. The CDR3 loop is CASSGRTGYNEQFF. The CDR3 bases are TGTGCCAGCAGTGGACGGACAGGGTACAATGAGCAGTTCTTC.

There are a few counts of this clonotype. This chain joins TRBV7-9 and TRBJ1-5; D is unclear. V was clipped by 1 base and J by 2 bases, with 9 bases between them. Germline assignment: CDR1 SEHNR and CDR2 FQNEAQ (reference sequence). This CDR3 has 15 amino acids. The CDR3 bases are TGTGCCAGCAGCTTAGACCAGGCGGGCAATCAGCCCCAGCATTTT. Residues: CASSLDQAGNQPQHF.

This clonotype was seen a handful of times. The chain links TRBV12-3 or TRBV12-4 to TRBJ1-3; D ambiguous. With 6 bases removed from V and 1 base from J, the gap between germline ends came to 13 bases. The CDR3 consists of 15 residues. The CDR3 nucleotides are TGTGCCAGCAGCCCCCGGGCCTCGTCTGGAAACACCATATATTTT. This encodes CASSPRASSGNTIYF.

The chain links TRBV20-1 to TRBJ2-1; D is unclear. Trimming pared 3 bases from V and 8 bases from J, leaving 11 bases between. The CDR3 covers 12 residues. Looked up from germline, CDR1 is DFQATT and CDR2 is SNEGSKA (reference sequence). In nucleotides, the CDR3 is TGCAGTGCTAGCGTCCGGACCGATGAGCAGTTCTTC. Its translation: CSASVRTDEQFF.

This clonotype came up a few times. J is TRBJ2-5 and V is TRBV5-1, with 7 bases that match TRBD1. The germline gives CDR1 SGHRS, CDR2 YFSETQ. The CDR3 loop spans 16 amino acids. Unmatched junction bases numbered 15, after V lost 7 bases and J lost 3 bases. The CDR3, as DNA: TGCGCCAGCTCTAGAGGTCCCCCACAGGGGAAAGAGACCCAGTACTTC. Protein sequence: CASSRGPPQGKETQYF. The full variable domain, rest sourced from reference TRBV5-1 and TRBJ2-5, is KAGVTQTPRYLIKTRGQQVTLSCSPISGHRSVSWYQQTPGQGLQFLFEYFSETQRNKGNFPGRFSGRQFSNSRSEMNVSTLELGDSALYLCASSRGPPQGKETQYFGPGTRLLVL.

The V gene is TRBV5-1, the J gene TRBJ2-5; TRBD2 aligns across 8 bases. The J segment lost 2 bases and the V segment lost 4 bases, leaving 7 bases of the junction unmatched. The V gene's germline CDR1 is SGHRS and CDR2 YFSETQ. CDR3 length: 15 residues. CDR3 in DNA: TGCGCCAGCAGCACTGAAGCGGGGGTACAAGAGACCCAGTACTTC. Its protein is CASSTEAGVQETQYF.

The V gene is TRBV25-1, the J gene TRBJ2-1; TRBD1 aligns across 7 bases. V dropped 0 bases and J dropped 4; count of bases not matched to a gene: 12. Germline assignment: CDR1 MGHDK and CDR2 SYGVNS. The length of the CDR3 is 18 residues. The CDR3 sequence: CASSEYGSDRASYNEQFF. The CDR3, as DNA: TGTGCCAGCAGTGAATATGGATCCGACAGGGCCAGTTACAATGAGCAGTTCTTC.

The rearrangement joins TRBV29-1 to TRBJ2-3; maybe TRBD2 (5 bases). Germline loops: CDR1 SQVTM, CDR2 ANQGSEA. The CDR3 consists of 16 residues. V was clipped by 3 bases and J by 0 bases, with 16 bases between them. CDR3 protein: CSVDRRGGLSTDTQYF. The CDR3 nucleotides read TGCAGCGTTGATCGCCGCGGAGGTTTAAGCACAGATACGCAGTATTTT.

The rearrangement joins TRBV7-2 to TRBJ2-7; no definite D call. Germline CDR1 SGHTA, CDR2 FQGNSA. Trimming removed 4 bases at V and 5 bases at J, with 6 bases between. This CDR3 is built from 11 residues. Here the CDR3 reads CASSSANEQYF. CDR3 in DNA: TGTGCCAGCAGCTCGGCTAACGAGCAGTACTTC.

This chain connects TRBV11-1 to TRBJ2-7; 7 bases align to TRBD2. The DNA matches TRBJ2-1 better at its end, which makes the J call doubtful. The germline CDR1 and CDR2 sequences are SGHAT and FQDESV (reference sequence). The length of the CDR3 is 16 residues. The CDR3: CASTLMRPAGSDEQFF. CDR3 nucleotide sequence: TGTGCCAGCACCCTTATGAGACCAGCGGGATCGGATGAGCAGTTCTTC.